A single T cell receptor beta chain is shown here with its context. Its target is unknown. J gave up 7 bases and V 5 bases, and 10 bases lay outside the gene matches. Germline V lookup: CDR1 MNHEY, CDR2 SMNVEV (reference sequence). This CDR3 has 14 residues. This entry belongs to a study of T cell responses to AZD1222 COVID-19 vaccine. Study-wide background: Pooling covered second doses at about 4 or about 12 weeks.

Study findings and constraints: In a largely white British group with more females than males, clonal diversity was possibly underestimated. Among vaccine-associated CD4 TCRs, coverage spanned spike, with dominance at 160-218 and 743-854.

Here immunoSEQ multiplex PCR was the method, and the copy in TCRdb shows in-frame clones only, minus some. In the table there are about 150,000 clones, 80% to 90% of which are singletons. The clonotype comes from an adult in good health. The specimen comprised peripheral blood, sampled on day 0 of AZD1222 vaccination. This rearrangement joins TRBV27 to TRBJ2-5, with 7 bases that match TRBD2. CDR3 in amino acids: CASSPRWASGTQYF. The CDR3 DNA is TGTGCCAGCAGTCCTCGCTGGGCTAGCGGGACCCAGTACTTC.